This T cell receptor beta chain emerged from a study of regulatory T cells in long-lasting Graves disease. The time point: persistent/refractory GD, antithyroid drugs over 5 years with positive TRAb. There was RNA extracted from PBMCs, and the TCR library was made from it. According to the study, TCR beta libraries were built with iRepertoire HTBI primers and CDR3-region Arm-PCR. TCRdb called the multiplex PCR reads again in MiXCR, with one record for every CDR3 protein. The sample records some 450,000 distinct CDR3 sequences, 23% being singletons. In this sample, this clonotype turned up once. V trimming: 5 bases; J trimming: 13 bases; junction bases outside the gene matches: 7. CDR3 length equals 11 residues. CDR1 SEHNR and CDR2 FQNEAQ come from the germline V gene (reference sequence).

The chain links TRBV7-9 to TRBJ1-2; 7 bases are shared with TRBD1. The TCR sequence derives from a female donor with Graves disease. This specimen was peripheral blood mononuclear cells (PBMCs), taken when the disease was refractory, from a patient treated with antithyroid drugs. For the CDR3, the DNA is TGTGCCAGCAGCACGGGACAGAAGAGCACCTTC. The encoded protein is CASSTGQKSTF.